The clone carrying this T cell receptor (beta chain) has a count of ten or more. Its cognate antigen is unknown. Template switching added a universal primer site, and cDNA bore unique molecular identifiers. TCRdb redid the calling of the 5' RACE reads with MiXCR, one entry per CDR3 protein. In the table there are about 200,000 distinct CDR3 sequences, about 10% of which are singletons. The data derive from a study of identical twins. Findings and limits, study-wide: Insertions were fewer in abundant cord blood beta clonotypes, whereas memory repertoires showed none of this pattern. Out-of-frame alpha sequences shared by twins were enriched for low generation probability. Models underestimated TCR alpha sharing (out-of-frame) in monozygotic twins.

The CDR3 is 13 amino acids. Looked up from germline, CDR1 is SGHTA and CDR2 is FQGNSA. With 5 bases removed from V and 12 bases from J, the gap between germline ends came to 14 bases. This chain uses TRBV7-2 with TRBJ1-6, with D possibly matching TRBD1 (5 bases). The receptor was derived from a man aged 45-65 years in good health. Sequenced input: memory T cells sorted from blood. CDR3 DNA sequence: TGTGCCAGCAGCCATGGGGACGGATTACCCCTCCACTTT. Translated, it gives CASSHGDGLPLHF.